This T cell receptor beta chain was observed in a study of blood T cells in healthy people across ages. CDR3 length: 12 residues. The V gene's germline CDR1 is SGHRS and CDR2 YFSETQ. Trimming took off 3 bases at V and 8 bases at J, with 9 bases between the two ends. Turning to this clonotype: The antigen remains unidentified.

With a J-beta primer mix and a sample-barcoded 5' primer, a second PCR ran about 7 to 12 cycles. Each cDNA molecule, via a template-switch adaptor with 12 random nucleotides, was tagged. TCRdb analysed the 5' RACE reads with MiXCR anew, one entry per CDR3 protein. Seen here are around 1,000,000 distinct CDR3 sequences, roughly two fifths observed once, and the top ten hold 13%. Study results and caveats: Both higher diversity and more naive CD4+ cells marked long-lived donors when set against aged donors. With naive T cell percentage, TCR beta diversity showed a strong correlation.

The receptor was derived from a young man in good health. The chain joins TRBV5-1 to TRBJ2-1; no clear D. The sample comprised blood. In DNA, the CDR3 is TGCGCCAGCAGCTCACAGAGCGATGAGCAGTTCTTC. Protein: CASSSQSDEQFF.